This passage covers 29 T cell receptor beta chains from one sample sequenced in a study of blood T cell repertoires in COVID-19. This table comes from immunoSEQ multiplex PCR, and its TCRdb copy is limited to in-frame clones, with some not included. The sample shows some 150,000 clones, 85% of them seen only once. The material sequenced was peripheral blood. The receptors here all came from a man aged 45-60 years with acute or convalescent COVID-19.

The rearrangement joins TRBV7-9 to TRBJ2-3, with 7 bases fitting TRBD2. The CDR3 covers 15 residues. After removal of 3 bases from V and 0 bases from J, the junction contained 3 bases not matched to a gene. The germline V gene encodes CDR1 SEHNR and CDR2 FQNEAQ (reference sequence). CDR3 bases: TGTGCCAGCAGCTTCTGGGGGGGTAGCACAGATACGCAGTATTTT. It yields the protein CASSFWGGSTDTQYF.

The CDR3 DNA follows: TGTGCCAGCAGCGAGACAGGGTTTGGGAACACTGAAGCTTTCTTT. Protein sequence: CASSETGFGNTEAFF. The chain employs TRBV7-9 and TRBJ1-1; 7 bases fit TRBD1. Germline values: CDR1 SEHNR, CDR2 FQNEAQ (reference sequence). This CDR3 is built from 15 residues. The J segment lost 1 base and the V segment lost 5 bases, leaving 7 bases of the junction unmatched.

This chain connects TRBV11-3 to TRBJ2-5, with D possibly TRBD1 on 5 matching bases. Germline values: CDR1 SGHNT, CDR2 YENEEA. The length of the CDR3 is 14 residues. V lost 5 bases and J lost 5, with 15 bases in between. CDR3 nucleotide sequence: TGTGCCAGCAGCCAAGGACGCAGGGTCGAGACCCAGTACTTC. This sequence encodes CASSQGRRVETQYF.

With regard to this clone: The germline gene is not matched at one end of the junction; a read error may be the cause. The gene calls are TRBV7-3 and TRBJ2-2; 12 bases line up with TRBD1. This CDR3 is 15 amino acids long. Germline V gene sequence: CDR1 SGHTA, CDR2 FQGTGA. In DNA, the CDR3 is TGTGCCAGCAGCTTACTCGGGACAGGGGGCGGGCAGCTGTTTTTT. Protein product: CASSLLGTGGGQLFF. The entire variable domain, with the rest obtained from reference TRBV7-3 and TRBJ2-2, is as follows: GAGVSQTPSNKVTEKGKYVELRCDPISGHTALYWYRQSLGQGPEFLIYFQGTGAADDSGLPNDRFFAVRPEGSVSTLKIQRTERGDSAVYLCASSLLGTGGGQLFFGEGSRLTVL.

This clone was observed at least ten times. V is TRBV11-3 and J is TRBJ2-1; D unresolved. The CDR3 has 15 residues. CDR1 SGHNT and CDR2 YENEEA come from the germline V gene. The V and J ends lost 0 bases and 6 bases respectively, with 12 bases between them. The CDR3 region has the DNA TGTGCCAGCAGCTTAGAGTCTCTATTCTTCAATGAGCAGTTCTTC. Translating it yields CASSLESLFFNEQFF.

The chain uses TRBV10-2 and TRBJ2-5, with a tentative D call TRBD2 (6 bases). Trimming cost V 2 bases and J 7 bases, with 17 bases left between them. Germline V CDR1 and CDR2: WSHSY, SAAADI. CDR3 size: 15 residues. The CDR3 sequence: CASSERTLRGVTQYF. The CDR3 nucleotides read TGCGCCAGCAGTGAGAGAACACTCCGCGGGGTGACCCAGTACTTC.

The chain's CDR3 is CAWSVAGVSYNEQFF. The CDR3 DNA is TGTGCCTGGAGTGTAGCCGGGGTCTCCTACAATGAGCAGTTCTTC. This sequence joins TRBV30 and TRBJ2-1; a possible D gene is TRBD2 (5 bases). The germline gives CDR1 GTSNPN, CDR2 SVGIG (reference sequence). The CDR3 extends over 15 amino acids. Trimming left V 0 bases short and J 0 bases short, with 9 bases between.

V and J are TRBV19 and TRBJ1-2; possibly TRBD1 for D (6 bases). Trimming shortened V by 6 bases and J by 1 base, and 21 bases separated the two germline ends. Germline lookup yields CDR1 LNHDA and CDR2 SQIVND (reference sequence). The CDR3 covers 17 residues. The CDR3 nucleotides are TGTGCCAGTAGGTCGGGGACACTCCATCGGGTTAACTATGGCTACACCTTC. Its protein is CASRSGTLHRVNYGYTF.

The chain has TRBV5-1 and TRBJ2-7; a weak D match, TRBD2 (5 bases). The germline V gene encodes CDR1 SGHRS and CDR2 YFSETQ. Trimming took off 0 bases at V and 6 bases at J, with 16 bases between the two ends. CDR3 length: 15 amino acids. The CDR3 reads CASSLDGSSPSEQYF. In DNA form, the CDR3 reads TGCGCCAGCAGCTTGGATGGGAGTTCACCGTCCGAGCAGTACTTC.

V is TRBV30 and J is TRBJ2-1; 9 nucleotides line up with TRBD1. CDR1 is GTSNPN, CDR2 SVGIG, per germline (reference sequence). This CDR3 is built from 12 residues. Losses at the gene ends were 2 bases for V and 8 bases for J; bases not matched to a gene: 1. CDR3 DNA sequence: TGTGCCTGGAGTACAGGGGGCTATGAGCAGTTCTTC. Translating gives CAWSTGGYEQFF.

CDR3 DNA sequence: TGTGCCAGTAGAAAGACTAGTAGTGTCGGAAACATTCAGTACTTC. Amino acids: CASRKTSSVGNIQYF. The J gene is TRBJ2-4, the V gene TRBV19, with a possible D match to TRBD2 (6 bases). V lost 6 bases, J lost 6 bases, and 18 bases lay in between. CDR1 and CDR2 (germline): LNHDA, SQIVND (reference sequence). The CDR3 is 15 amino acids.

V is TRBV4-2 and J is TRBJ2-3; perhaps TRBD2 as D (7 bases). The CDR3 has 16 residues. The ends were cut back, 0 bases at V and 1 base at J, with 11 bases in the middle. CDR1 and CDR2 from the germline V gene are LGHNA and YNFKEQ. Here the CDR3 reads CASSQEGGGGTDTQYF. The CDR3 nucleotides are TGTGCCAGCAGCCAAGAAGGCGGGGGCGGCACAGATACGCAGTATTTT.

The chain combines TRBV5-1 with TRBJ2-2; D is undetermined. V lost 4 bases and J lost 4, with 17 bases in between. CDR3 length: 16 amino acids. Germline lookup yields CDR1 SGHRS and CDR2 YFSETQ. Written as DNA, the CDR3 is TGCGCCAGCAGCCCCGTCCCTTTGAGTGGCACCGGGGAGCTGTTTTTT. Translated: CASSPVPLSGTGELFF. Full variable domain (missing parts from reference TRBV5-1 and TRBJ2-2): KAGVTQTPRYLIKTRGQQVTLSCSPISGHRSVSWYQQTPGQGLQFLFEYFSETQRNKGNFPGRFSGRQFSNSRSEMNVSTLELGDSALYLCASSPVPLSGTGELFFGEGSRLTVL.

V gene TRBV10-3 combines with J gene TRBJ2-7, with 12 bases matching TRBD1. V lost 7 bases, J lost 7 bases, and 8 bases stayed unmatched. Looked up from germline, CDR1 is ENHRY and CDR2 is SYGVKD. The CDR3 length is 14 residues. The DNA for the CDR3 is TGTGCCATCACAAGGGGACAGGGGGCTAGGGAGCAGTACTTC. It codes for CAITRGQGAREQYF.

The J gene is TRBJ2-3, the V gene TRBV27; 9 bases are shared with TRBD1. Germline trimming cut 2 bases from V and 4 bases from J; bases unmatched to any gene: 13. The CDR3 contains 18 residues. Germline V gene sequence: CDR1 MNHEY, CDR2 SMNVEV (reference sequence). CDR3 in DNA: TGTGCCAGCAGTTTAGGGACAGGGACCCTACAGGGTGCAGATACGCAGTATTTT. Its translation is CASSLGTGTLQGADTQYF.

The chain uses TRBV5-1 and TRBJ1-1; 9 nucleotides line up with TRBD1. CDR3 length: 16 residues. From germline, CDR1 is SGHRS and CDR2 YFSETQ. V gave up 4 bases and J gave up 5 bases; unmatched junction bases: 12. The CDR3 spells CASSASGTGSATEAFF. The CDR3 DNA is TGCGCCAGCAGCGCCTCCGGGACAGGGTCAGCGACTGAAGCTTTCTTT.

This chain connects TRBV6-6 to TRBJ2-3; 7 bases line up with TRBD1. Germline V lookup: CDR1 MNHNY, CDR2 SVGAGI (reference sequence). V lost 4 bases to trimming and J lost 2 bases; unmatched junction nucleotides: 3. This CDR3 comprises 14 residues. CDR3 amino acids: CASSWDSYTDTQYF. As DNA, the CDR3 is TGTGCCAGCAGTTGGGACAGTTACACAGATACGCAGTATTTT.

CDR3 DNA sequence: TGTGCCAGTAGGCTAACAGGGGCCAATCAGCCCCAGCATTTT. This gives the protein CASRLTGANQPQHF. The rearrangement uses TRBV19 and TRBJ1-5, with 7 bases matching TRBD1. Germline V gene data show CDR1 as LNHDA and CDR2 as SQIVND (reference sequence). The CDR3 sequence is 14 residues long. V dropped 6 bases and J dropped 3; count of bases not matched to a gene: 5. The whole variable domain, filled in from reference TRBV19 and TRBJ1-5, reads DGGITQSPKYLFRKEGQNVTLSCEQNLNHDAMYWYRQDPGQGLRLIYYSQIVNDFQKGDIAEGYSVSREKKESFPLTVTSAQKNPTAFYLCASRLTGANQPQHFGDGTRLSIL.

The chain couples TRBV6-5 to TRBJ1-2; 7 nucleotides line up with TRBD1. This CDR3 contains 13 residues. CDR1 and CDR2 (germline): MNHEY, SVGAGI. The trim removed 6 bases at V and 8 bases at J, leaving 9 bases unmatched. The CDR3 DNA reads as TGTGCCAGCAGCCTCCGTCAGGGGGGCGGCTACACCTTC. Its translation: CASSLRQGGGYTF.

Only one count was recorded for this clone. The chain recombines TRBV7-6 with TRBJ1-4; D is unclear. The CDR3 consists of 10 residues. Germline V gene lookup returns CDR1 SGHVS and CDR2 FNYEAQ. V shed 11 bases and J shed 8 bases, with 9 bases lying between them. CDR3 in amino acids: CAASDEKLFF. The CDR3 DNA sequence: TGTGCCGCCAGCGACGAAAAACTGTTTTTT.

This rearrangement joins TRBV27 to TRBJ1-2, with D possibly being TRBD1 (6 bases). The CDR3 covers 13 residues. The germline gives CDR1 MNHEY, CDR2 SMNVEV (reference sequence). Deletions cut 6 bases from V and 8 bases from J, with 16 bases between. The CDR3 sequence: CASRPGTSTGYTF. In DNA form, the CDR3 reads TGTGCCAGCAGGCCCGGGACATCCACGGGCTACACCTTC.

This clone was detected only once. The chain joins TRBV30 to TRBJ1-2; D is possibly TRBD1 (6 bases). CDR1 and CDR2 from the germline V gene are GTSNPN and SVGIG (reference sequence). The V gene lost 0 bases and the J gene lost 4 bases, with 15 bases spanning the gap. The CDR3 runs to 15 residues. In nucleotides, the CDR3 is TGTGCCTGGAGTGTCATCGACCCAGGGGTCTATGGCTACACCTTC. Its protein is CAWSVIDPGVYGYTF.

The CDR3 loop is CSVEGDRGSQYF. The CDR3 DNA follows: TGCAGCGTTGAAGGGGATCGAGGGTCCCAGTACTTC. V and J are TRBV29-1 and TRBJ2-5; perhaps TRBD2 as D (5 bases). V was cut by 1 base and J by 9 bases, with 12 bases left in between. CDR3 length: 12 residues. Germline values: CDR1 SQVTM, CDR2 ANQGSEA.

CDR3 protein: CASSLRGDVLETQYF. DNA of the CDR3: TGTGCCAGCAGTTTAAGGGGCGATGTGTTGGAGACCCAGTACTTC. The chain recombines TRBV27 with TRBJ2-5; D possibly corresponds to TRBD1 (5 bases). Germline-derived CDR1 and CDR2 are MNHEY and SMNVEV (reference sequence). This CDR3 has 15 amino acids. The V end lost 2 bases, the J end lost 5 bases, and 15 bases lay between the germline ends.

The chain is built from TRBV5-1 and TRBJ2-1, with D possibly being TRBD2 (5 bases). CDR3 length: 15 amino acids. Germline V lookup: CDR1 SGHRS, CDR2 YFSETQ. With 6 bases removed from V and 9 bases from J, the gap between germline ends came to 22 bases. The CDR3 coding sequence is TGCGCCAGCACTTTAATCCCGGCCCTGGGAGTTGAGCAGTTCTTC. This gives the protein CASTLIPALGVEQFF.

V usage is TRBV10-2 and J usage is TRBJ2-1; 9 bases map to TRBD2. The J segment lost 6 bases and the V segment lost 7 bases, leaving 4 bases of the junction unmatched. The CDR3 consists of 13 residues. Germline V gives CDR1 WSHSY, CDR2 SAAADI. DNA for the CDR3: TGCGCCAGCATGGGACTAGCAAGCAATGAGCAGTTCTTC. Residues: CASMGLASNEQFF.

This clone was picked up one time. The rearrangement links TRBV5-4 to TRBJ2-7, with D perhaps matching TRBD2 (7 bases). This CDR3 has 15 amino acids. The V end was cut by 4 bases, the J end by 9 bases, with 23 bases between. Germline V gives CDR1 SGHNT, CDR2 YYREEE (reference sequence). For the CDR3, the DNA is TGTGCCAGCAGCCTTGGGCATGGCGGGGGCTCAACGCAGTACTTC. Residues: CASSLGHGGGSTQYF.

DNA of the CDR3: TGTGCCAGCAGCCCGGTCGTTACCACCTATAATTCACCCCTCCACTTT. It yields the protein CASSPVVTTYNSPLHF. The chain employs TRBV11-2 and TRBJ1-6; no firm D call. The V gene lost 5 bases and the J gene lost 2 bases, with 13 bases spanning the gap. Germline CDR1 is SGHAT and CDR2 is FQNNGV. This CDR3 comprises 16 residues.

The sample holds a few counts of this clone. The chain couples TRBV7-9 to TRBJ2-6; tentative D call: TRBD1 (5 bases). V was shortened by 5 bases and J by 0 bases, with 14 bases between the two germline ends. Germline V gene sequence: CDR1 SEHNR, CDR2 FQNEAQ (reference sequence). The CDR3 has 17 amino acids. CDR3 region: CASSPVPRASGANVLTF. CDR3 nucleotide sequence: TGTGCCAGCAGCCCGGTGCCCAGGGCCTCTGGGGCCAACGTCCTGACTTTC.